A single sample is the source of the 14 T cell receptor beta chains below, sequenced in a study of Ad26.COV2.S vaccination and SARS-CoV-2 variants. The sample's treatment: some 20 received Ad26.COV2.S at low or high dose, single or two shots; about five received placebo; per-sample allocation not given. The samples date from day 63 after the first vaccine or placebo injection. Measured with immunoSEQ multiplex PCR; TCRdb has only the in-frame clones, and not every one. The sample carries about half a million clones, 80% to 90% recorded once. Material: peripheral blood, obtained in a trial of Ad26.COV2.S vaccine versus placebo. The receptors stem from a person aged 18-65 years who received the Ad26.COV2.S COVID-19 vaccine or a placebo.

The genes are TRBV11-2 and TRBJ2-2; D is perhaps TRBD1 (6 bases). The ends were cut back, 4 bases at V and 5 bases at J, with 14 bases in the middle. The V gene's germline CDR1 is SGHAT and CDR2 FQNNGV. The CDR3 runs to 15 residues. CDR3 DNA: TGTGCCAGCAGCTCAGGAGACAGGTGGACCGGGGAGCTGTTTTTT. Residues: CASSSGDRWTGELFF.

As DNA, the CDR3 is TGTGCCAGCAGTGTAACGGGAGCCTCAGATACGCAGTATTTT. Translated: CASSVTGASDTQYF. The chain employs TRBV6-4 and TRBJ2-3; the D gene is possibly TRBD2 (6 bases). The CDR3 is 14 amino acids. V lost 4 bases and J 4 bases, leaving 12 bases between the germline ends. Germline assignment: CDR1 MRHNA and CDR2 SNTAGT.

As to this clone: A read error may account for a junction end that differs from germline. V usage is TRBV7-9 and J usage is TRBJ2-7; no clear D gene. Germline CDR1 and CDR2: SEHNR and FQNEAQ (reference sequence). The CDR3 has 12 amino acids. In DNA form, the CDR3 reads TGTGCCAGCAGCTTCGAACCCTCCCACCGGGACTTC. It specifies CASSFEPSHRDF.

In its sample, this clone was seen a few times. The chain is built from TRBV2 and TRBJ1-5; 8 bases align to TRBD1. Trimming at V came to 6 bases and at J to 3 bases, leaving 7 bases not matched to a gene. Germline V gene lookup returns CDR1 SNHLY and CDR2 FYNNEI. The CDR3 is made up of 15 amino acids. The CDR3 here is CASSTAGQVNQPQHF. The CDR3 DNA follows: TGTGCCAGCAGCACCGCGGGACAGGTCAATCAGCCCCAGCATTTT.

This sequence joins TRBV2 and TRBJ1-3, with unresolved D. Germline V gives CDR1 SNHLY, CDR2 FYNNEI. CDR3 size: 14 residues. Trimming left V 4 bases short and J 0 bases short, with 7 bases between. DNA for the CDR3: TGTGCCAGCAGTGTTATGTTCTCTGGAAACACCATATATTTT. Its translation is CASSVMFSGNTIYF.

The V call is TRBV27, the J call TRBJ1-1, with D possibly TRBD1 on 5 matching bases. This CDR3 is built from 19 residues. Deletions cut 0 bases from V and 5 bases from J, with 25 bases between. Germline assignment: CDR1 MNHEY and CDR2 SMNVEV (reference sequence). The CDR3 loop is CASSLSYVFISGRGTEAFF. The CDR3 DNA sequence: TGTGCCAGCAGTTTATCCTATGTGTTTATCTCGGGTCGGGGGACTGAAGCTTTCTTT.

This chain uses TRBV29-1 with TRBJ2-3; possible D gene TRBD2, 5 bases. The CDR3 has 14 amino acids. Per the germline V gene, CDR1 is SQVTM and CDR2 is ANQGSEA. V lost 4 bases and J lost 0, with 11 bases in between. This CDR3 is CSVGHSGSTDTQYF. The DNA for the CDR3 is TGCAGCGTTGGGCACAGCGGTAGCACAGATACGCAGTATTTT.

The rearrangement joins TRBV9 to TRBJ2-5; the D gene could be TRBD1 or TRBD2 (5 bases each). Germline loops: CDR1 SGDLS, CDR2 YYNGEE. This CDR3 has 13 amino acids. Trimming took off 5 bases at V and 3 bases at J, with 11 bases between the two ends. For the CDR3, the DNA is TGTGCCAGCAGTAGGGACCACAAAGAGACCCAGTACTTC. This gives the protein CASSRDHKETQYF.

The CDR3 nucleotides are TGTGCCAGCAGCTTCCTTCGGGGGCTAGGTCAGCCCCAGCATTTT. It specifies CASSFLRGLGQPQHF. The chain recombines TRBV6-5 with TRBJ1-5; weak D call: TRBD1 (6 bases). CDR3 length: 15 residues. Germline CDR1 MNHEY, CDR2 SVGAGI. Trimming removed 6 bases at V and 6 bases at J, with 18 bases between.

The V call is TRBV27, the J call TRBJ1-1; the D is unclear. Germline values: CDR1 MNHEY, CDR2 SMNVEV (reference sequence). Trimming shortened V by 2 bases and J by 4 bases, and 8 bases separated the two germline ends. The CDR3 totals 13 residues. The CDR3 here is CASSLSWLTEAFF. The CDR3 DNA reads TGTGCCAGCAGTTTAAGTTGGCTCACTGAAGCTTTCTTT.

This chain uses TRBV30 with TRBJ1-5; tentative D call: TRBD1 (6 bases). This CDR3 contains 14 residues. Between the trimmed V and J ends, which lost 5 bases and 0 bases, there was a span of 11 bases. CDR1 and CDR2 from the germline V gene are GTSNPN and SVGIG (reference sequence). CDR3 loop: CAWGRGYSNQPQHF. In DNA, the CDR3 is TGTGCCTGGGGCAGGGGTTATAGCAATCAGCCCCAGCATTTT.

This clone was seen a handful of times. The V and J genes are TRBV6-5 and TRBJ2-7, with no clear D. The V gene's germline CDR1 is MNHEY and CDR2 SVGAGI. The CDR3 consists of 14 residues. V lost 0 bases and J lost 0, with 6 bases in between. The CDR3 coding sequence is TGTGCCAGCAGTTACTCGAGGTACTCCTACGAGCAGTACTTC. Its protein is CASSYSRYSYEQYF.

Worth noting for this clone: The sample contains more than one DNA sequence encoding this CDR3. CDR3 nucleotides: TGTGCCAGCTCACCACAAGATTCTGGAAACACCATATATTTT. Protein: CASSPQDSGNTIYF. V usage is TRBV18 and J usage is TRBJ1-3; D is ambiguous. The CDR3 is made up of 14 amino acids. Germline-derived CDR1 and CDR2 are KGHSH and LQKENI. Trimming removed 1 base at V and 1 base at J, with 5 bases between. The whole variable domain, remainder taken from reference TRBV18 and TRBJ1-3, is NAGVMQNPRHLVRRRGQEARLRCSPMKGHSHVYWYRQLPEEGLKFMVYLQKENIIDESGMPKERFSAEFPKEGPSILRIQQVVRGDSAAYFCASSPQDSGNTIYFGEGSWLTVV.

This rearrangement joins TRBV7-9 to TRBJ1-2; D uncertain. With 5 bases removed from V and 3 bases from J, the gap between germline ends came to 16 bases. CDR1 SEHNR and CDR2 FQNEAQ come from the germline V gene (reference sequence). The CDR3 runs to 15 residues. The CDR3 sequence: CASSDPGMVDYGYTF. CDR3 DNA: TGTGCCAGCAGCGACCCGGGGATGGTGGACTATGGCTACACCTTC.